These T cell receptor beta chains were read from a single sample in a study of CDR3 diversity in severe acne. TCRdb itself ran the PCR reads through MiXCR, one entry per CDR3 protein. The sample records some 90,000 distinct CDR3 sequences, around 50% being singletons. Sequencing was done on a sample of blood. The receptors derive from a male donor in good health, serving as a control. CDR3s include the opening cysteine and the closing phenylalanine or tryptophan. Each record gives: clone size, D gene, V gene, J gene, CDR3 protein, CDR3 DNA. The D gene is left open where the match is weak. Clone size is shown for a subset of rows, as once, few, many or a class of expanded clone.

clone size: -
D gene: -
V gene: TRBV12-3/TRBV12-4
J gene: TRBJ2-7
CDR3 protein: CASSLGSSPYEQYF
CDR3 DNA: TGTGCCAGCAGTTTAGGTAGCAGTCCCTACGAGCAGTACTTC

clone size: -
D gene: -
V gene: TRBV27
J gene: TRBJ2-3
CDR3 protein: CASSLKWGLSTDAQYF
CDR3 DNA: TGTGCCAGCAGTTTAAAATGGGGGTTGAGCACAGATGCGCAGTATTTT

clone size: few
D gene: -
V gene: TRBV11-2
J gene: TRBJ2-5
CDR3 protein: CASSFRGTQYF
CDR3 DNA: TGTGCCAGCAGCTTTAGGGGAACCCAGTACTTC

clone size: few
D gene: -
V gene: TRBV18
J gene: TRBJ2-4
CDR3 protein: CASSLTQAKNIQYF
CDR3 DNA: TGTGCCAGCTCACTCACGCAAGCCAAAAACATTCAGTACTTC

clone size: -
D gene: -
V gene: TRBV30
J gene: TRBJ1-2
CDR3 protein: CAWSREAGGYTF
CDR3 DNA: TGTGCCTGGAGCCGAGAGGCAGGGGGCTACACCTTC

clone size: -
D gene: -
V gene: TRBV29-1
J gene: TRBJ1-1
CDR3 protein: CAWSVAGNTEAFF
CDR3 DNA: TGTGCCTGGAGTGTAGCAGGAAACACTGAAGCTTTCTTT

clone size: -
D gene: TRBD2
V gene: TRBV10-3
J gene: TRBJ2-7
CDR3 protein: CAISGRTSGNYEQYF
CDR3 DNA: TGTGCCATCAGCGGAAGGACTAGCGGAAACTACGAGCAGTACTTC

clone size: medium-sized
D gene: TRBD2
V gene: TRBV20-1
J gene: TRBJ2-3
CDR3 protein: CSAGASGSTDTQYF
CDR3 DNA: TGCAGTGCTGGCGCTAGCGGGAGCACAGATACGCAGTATTTT

clone size: -
D gene: -
V gene: TRBV20-1
J gene: TRBJ2-1
CDR3 protein: CSASPPGGSCNEQFF
CDR3 DNA: TGCAGTGCTAGCCCCCCGGGTGGGTCCTGCAATGAGCAGTTCTTC

clone size: many
D gene: -
V gene: TRBV3-1
J gene: TRBJ2-1
CDR3 protein: CASSQDFASEKFF
CDR3 DNA: TGTGCCAGCAGCCAAGATTTCGCTAGCGAAAAGTTCTTC

clone size: -
D gene: -
V gene: TRBV6-1
J gene: TRBJ2-6
CDR3 protein: CASSVGTF
CDR3 DNA: TGTGCCAGCAGTGTCGGGACTTTC

clone size: many
D gene: -
V gene: TRBV7-6
J gene: TRBJ1-1
CDR3 protein: CASSSGRTEAFF
CDR3 DNA: TGTGCCAGCAGTTCGGGACGCACTGAAGCTTTCTTT

clone size: many
D gene: TRBD2
V gene: TRBV7-9
J gene: TRBJ2-3
CDR3 protein: CASSLGSAGGPSDTQYF
CDR3 DNA: TGTGCCAGCAGCTTAGGAAGTGCGGGAGGGCCCTCAGATACGCAGTATTTT

clone size: -
D gene: -
V gene: TRBV7-9
J gene: TRBJ1-2
CDR3 protein: CASSLDVSGGGYTF
CDR3 DNA: TGTGCCAGCAGCTTAGATGTTTCGGGGGGTGGCTACACCTTC

clone size: -
D gene: -
V gene: TRBV10-3
J gene: TRBJ1-6
CDR3 protein: CAISEPGNSPLHF
CDR3 DNA: TGTGCCATCAGTGAGCCCGGAAATTCACCCCTCCACTTT

clone size: many
D gene: -
V gene: TRBV11-2
J gene: TRBJ1-3
CDR3 protein: CASSRVSSGNTIYF
CDR3 DNA: TGTGCCAGCAGCAGGGTTTCTTCTGGAAACACCATATATTTT

clone size: once
D gene: TRBD2
V gene: TRBV20-1
J gene: TRBJ2-1
CDR3 protein: CSAREASGRGEQFF
CDR3 DNA: TGCAGTGCTAGAGAGGCTAGCGGGAGGGGTGAGCAGTTCTTC

clone size: -
D gene: -
V gene: TRBV4-1
J gene: TRBJ1-2
CDR3 protein: CASSQAPLQGYTF
CDR3 DNA: TGCGCCAGCAGCCAAGCCCCTCTCCAAGGCTACACCTTC

clone size: -
D gene: TRBD1
V gene: TRBV9
J gene: TRBJ1-2
CDR3 protein: CASSVLSTGEGYTF
CDR3 DNA: TGTGCCAGCAGCGTTCTCTCGACAGGGGAAGGCTACACCTTC

clone size: many
D gene: TRBD1
V gene: TRBV19
J gene: TRBJ1-2
CDR3 protein: CASSLSTGGGYGYTF
CDR3 DNA: TGTGCCAGTAGTCTTTCGACAGGGGGAGGGTATGGCTACACCTTC

clone size: -
D gene: TRBD1
V gene: TRBV20-1
J gene: TRBJ1-6
CDR3 protein: CSAGDRVNSPLHF
CDR3 DNA: TGCAGTGCTGGGGACAGGGTGAATTCACCCCTCCACTTT

clone size: -
D gene: -
V gene: TRBV6-2/TRBV6-3
J gene: TRBJ2-7
CDR3 protein: CASSYSGVWRREQYF
CDR3 DNA: TGTGCCAGCAGTTACTCAGGGGTTTGGAGGCGCGAGCAGTACTTC